This record concerns one T cell receptor (beta chain) sequence. Its antigen is still unknown. At one end, the junction sequence differs from germline, possibly due to a read error. This sample is drawn from a study of T cells in Graves' hyperthyroidism and ophthalmopathy. Looking at the study overall: Before any treatment, at initial diagnosis, peripheral blood was collected. Findings and caveats of the study: The blood repertoire included most of the expanded thyroid clonotypes above 0.001. Ophthalmopathy got predicted by the model a median around 6.6 months before its onset.

TCR beta CDR3 regions were amplified from RNA transcripts. Primed by the HTBI set, a first-round RT-PCR was run on the TCR CDR3. TCRdb itself ran the multiplex PCR reads through MiXCR, one entry per CDR3 protein. The data show 45,000 to 75,000 distinct CDR3 sequences, roughly 52% seen once. The CDR3 contains 12 residues. CDR1 and CDR2 (germline): DFQATT, SNEGSKA (reference sequence). Material for sequencing was blood. This chain joins TRBV20-1 and TRBJ2-5; possible D gene TRBD2, 5 bases. This TCR derives from a woman aged 30 to 39 with Graves' ophthalmopathy. The CDR3 spells CNASTSQETQYF. For the CDR3, the DNA is TGCAATGCTAGCACGTCACAGGAGACCCAGTACTTC.